Presented here are 5 T cell receptor beta chains from one specimen sequenced in a study of shared clonotypes between healthy human individuals. Positively selected for CCR7, the CD45RO-negative cells used as naive CD8 cells excluded terminally differentiated effector memory CD45RA+ cells. The assay was immunoSEQ multiplex PCR, and TCRdb's table has in-frame clones only and misses some. The profile shows roughly 2.1 million clones, about 93% of them singletons. Sequencing used naive CD8+ T cells from PBMCs. The receptor set was obtained from a young man in good health. Some clones in this sample may be carry-over from other donors' samples.

The rearrangement joins TRBV19 to TRBJ1-5, with a tentative D call TRBD1 (5 bases). Germline V gene sequence: CDR1 LNHDA, CDR2 SQIVND (reference sequence). CDR3 length: 17 residues. The V end lost 4 bases, the J end lost 0 bases, and 16 bases lay between the germline ends. The DNA of the CDR3 is TGTGCCAGTAGTAACCGGGACGGAATATATAGCAATCAGCCCCAGCATTTT. Translation gives CASSNRDGIYSNQPQHF.

The chain links TRBV7-9 to TRBJ2-7, with D possibly matching TRBD2 (6 bases). The CDR3 is 17 amino acids. The germline CDR1 and CDR2 sequences are SEHNR and FQNEAQ (reference sequence). Trimming cost V 5 bases and J 2 bases, with 22 bases left between them. The CDR3 DNA reads as TGTGCCAGCAGCGGGCCCGGTGGGGCGGGACCCACCTACGAGCAGTACTTC. It is translated as CASSGPGGAGPTYEQYF. The full variable domain, rest sourced from reference TRBV7-9 and TRBJ2-7, is DTGVSQNPRHKITKRGQNVTFRCDPISEHNRLYWYRQTLGQGPEFLTYFQNEAQLEKSRLLSDRFSAERPKGSFSTLEIQRTEQGDSAMYLCASSGPGGAGPTYEQYFGPGTRLTVT.

This chain uses TRBV14 with TRBJ2-7, with D tentatively TRBD2 (7 bases). V dropped 1 base and J dropped 2 bases, with 12 bases sitting between them. Germline lookup yields CDR1 SGHDN and CDR2 FVKESK. The CDR3 contains 15 residues. Here the CDR3 reads CASSQGRGATYEQYF. The CDR3 coding sequence is TGTGCCAGCAGCCAAGGTCGGGGGGCCACCTACGAGCAGTACTTC.

The rearrangement joins TRBV11-3 to TRBJ2-6; perhaps TRBD1 as D (6 bases). CDR1 SGHNT and CDR2 YENEEA come from the germline V gene. The CDR3 spans 15 residues. The V and J ends lost 4 bases and 0 bases respectively, with 7 bases between them. This CDR3 is CASSSGVSGANVLTF. Written as DNA, the CDR3 is TGTGCCAGCAGCTCAGGGGTCTCTGGGGCCAACGTCCTGACTTTC.

The V call is TRBV7-8, the J call TRBJ1-1, with unresolved D. Germline CDR1 and CDR2: SGHVS and FQNEAQ. Between the trimmed V and J ends, which lost 2 bases and 3 bases, there was a span of 7 bases. The CDR3 covers 13 residues. CDR3 region: CASSLMSYTEAFF. CDR3 bases: TGTGCCAGCAGCTTAATGAGCTACACTGAAGCTTTCTTT. Full variable domain (rest looked up from reference TRBV7-8 and TRBJ1-1): GAGVSQSPRYKVAKRGQDVALRCDPISGHVSLFWYQQALGQGPEFLTYFQNEAQLDKSGLPSDRFFAERPEGSVSTLKIQRTQQEDSAVYLCASSLMSYTEAFFGQGTRLTVV.